This T cell receptor beta chain was found in a study of PD-1 blockade in classical Hodgkin lymphoma. The study's findings and limits: Reported baseline diversity: healthy donors highest, relapsed/refractory patients lowest.

Using immunoSEQ multiplex PCR, the repertoire was profiled, and TCRdb retains in-frame clones only, with some absent. The table shows roughly 20,000 clones, with about 85% occurring only once. Worth noting for this clone: The antigen is unknown.

Sample time point: newly diagnosed, previously untreated cHL patient sample. Thawed PBMCs underwent magnetic negative selection to yield purified CD4+ T cells. Comparator PBMCs were from newly diagnosed, untreated classical Hodgkin lymphoma. Looked up from germline, CDR1 is SNHLY and CDR2 is FYNNEI. The CDR3 has 16 amino acids. V gave up 6 bases and J gave up 4 bases; unmatched junction bases: 3. The J gene is TRBJ2-1, the V gene TRBV2; 16 bases map to TRBD2. The receptor comes from a human donor with classical Hodgkin lymphoma. Sample: CD4+ T cells from blood. CDR3 bases: TGTGCCAGCAGGGGACTAGCGGGAGGGAGGTACAATGAGCAGTTCTTC. Protein product: CASRGLAGGRYNEQFF.